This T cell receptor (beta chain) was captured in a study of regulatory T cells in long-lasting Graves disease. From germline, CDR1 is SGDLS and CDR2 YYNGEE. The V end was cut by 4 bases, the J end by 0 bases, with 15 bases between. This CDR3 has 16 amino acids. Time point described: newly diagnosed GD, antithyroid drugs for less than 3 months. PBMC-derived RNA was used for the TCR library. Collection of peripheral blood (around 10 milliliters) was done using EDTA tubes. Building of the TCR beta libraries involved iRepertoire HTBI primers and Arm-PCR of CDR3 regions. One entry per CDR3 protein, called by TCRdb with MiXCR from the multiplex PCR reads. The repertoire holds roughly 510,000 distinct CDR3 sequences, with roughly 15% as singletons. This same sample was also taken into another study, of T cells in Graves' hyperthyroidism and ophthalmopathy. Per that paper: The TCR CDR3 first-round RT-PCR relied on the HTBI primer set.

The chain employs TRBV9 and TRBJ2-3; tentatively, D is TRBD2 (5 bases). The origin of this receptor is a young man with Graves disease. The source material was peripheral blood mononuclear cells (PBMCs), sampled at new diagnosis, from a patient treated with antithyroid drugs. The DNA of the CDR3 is TGTGCCAGCAGCCCCCGGGCTAGCCTTAGCACAGATACGCAGTATTTT. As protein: CASSPRASLSTDTQYF.